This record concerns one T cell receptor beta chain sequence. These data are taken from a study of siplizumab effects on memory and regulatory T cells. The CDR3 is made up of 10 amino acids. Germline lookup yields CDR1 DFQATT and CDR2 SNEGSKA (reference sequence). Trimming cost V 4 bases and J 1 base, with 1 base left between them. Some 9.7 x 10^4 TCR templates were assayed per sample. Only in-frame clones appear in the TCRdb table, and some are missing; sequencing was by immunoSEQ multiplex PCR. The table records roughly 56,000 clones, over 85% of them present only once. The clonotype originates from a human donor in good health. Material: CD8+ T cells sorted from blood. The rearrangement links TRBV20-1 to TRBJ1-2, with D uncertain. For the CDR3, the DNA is TGCAGTGCTATTAACTATGGCTACACCTTC. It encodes CSAINYGYTF.